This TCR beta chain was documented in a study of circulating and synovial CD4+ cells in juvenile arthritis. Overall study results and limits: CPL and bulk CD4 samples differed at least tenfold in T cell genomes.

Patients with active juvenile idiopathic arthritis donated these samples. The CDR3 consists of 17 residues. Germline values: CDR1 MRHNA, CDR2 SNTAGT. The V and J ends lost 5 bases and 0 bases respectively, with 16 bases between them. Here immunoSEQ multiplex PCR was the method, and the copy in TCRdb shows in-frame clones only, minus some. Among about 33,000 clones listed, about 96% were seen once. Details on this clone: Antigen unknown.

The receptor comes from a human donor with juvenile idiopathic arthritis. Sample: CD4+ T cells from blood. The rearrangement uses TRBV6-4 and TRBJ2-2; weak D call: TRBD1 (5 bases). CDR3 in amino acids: CASSLQLTGSNTGELFF. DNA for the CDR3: TGTGCCAGCAGTCTGCAATTAACAGGCTCGAACACCGGGGAGCTGTTTTTT.